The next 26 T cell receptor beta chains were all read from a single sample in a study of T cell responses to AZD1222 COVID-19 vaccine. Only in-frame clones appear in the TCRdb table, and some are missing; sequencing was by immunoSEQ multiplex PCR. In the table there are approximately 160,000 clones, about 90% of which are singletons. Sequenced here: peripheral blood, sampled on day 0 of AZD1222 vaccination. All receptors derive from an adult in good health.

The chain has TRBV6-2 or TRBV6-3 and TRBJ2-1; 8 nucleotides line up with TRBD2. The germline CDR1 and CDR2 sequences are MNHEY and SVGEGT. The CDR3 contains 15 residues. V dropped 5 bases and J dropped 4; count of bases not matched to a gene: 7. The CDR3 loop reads CASSPREGRYNEQFF. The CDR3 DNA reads TGTGCCAGCAGTCCCCGGGAGGGGCGATACAATGAGCAGTTCTTC.

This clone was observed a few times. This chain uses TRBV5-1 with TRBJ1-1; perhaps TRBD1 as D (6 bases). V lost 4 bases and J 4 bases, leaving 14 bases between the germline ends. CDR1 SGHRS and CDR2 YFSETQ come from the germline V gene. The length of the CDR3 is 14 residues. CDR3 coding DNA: TGCGCCAGCAGCGCACAGGGATTGGGCACTGAAGCTTTCTTT. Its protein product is CASSAQGLGTEAFF.

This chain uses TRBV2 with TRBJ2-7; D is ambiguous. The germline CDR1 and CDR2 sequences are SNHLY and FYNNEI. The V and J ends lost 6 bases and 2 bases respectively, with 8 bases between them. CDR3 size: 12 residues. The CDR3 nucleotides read TGTGCCAGCAGCCTGAATACCTACGAGCAGTACTTC. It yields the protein CASSLNTYEQYF.

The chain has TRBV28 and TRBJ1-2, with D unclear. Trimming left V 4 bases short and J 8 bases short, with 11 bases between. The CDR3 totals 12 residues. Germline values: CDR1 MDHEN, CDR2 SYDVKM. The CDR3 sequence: CASSSSTGGYTF. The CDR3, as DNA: TGTGCCAGCAGTTCCTCGACCGGCGGCTACACCTTC.

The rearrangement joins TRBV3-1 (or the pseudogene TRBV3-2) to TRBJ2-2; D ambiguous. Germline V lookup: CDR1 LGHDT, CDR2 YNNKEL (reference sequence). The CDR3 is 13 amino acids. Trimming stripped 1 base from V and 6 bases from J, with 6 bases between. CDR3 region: CASSQVPAGELFF. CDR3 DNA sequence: TGTGCCAGCAGCCAAGTTCCAGCCGGGGAGCTGTTTTTT.

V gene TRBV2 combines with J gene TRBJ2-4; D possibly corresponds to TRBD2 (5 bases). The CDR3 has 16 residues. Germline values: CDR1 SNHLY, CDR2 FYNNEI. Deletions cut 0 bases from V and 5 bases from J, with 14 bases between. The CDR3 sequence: CASSEALRGLENIQYF. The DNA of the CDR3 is TGTGCCAGCAGTGAAGCGCTTCGGGGTTTAGAAAACATTCAGTACTTC.

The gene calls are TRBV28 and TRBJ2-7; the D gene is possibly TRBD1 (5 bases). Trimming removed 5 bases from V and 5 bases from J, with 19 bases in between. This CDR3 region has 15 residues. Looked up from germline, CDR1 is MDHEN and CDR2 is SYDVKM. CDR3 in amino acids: CASSTIQGLGDEQYF. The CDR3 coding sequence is TGTGCCAGCAGTACTATCCAGGGTCTGGGCGACGAGCAGTACTTC.

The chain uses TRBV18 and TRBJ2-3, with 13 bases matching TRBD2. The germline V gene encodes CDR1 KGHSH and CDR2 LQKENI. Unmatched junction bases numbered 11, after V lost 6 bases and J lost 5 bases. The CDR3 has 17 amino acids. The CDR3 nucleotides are TGTGCCAGCTCCCAACTAGGACTAGCGGGAGCGGGAGATACGCAGTATTTT. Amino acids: CASSQLGLAGAGDTQYF.

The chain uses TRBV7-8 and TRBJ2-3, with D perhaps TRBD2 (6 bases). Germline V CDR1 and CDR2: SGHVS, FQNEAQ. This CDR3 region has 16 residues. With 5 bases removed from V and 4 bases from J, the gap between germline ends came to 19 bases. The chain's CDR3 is CASSPRASRESDTQYF. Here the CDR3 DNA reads TGTGCCAGCAGCCCCCGCGCTAGCCGGGAGTCAGATACGCAGTATTTT.

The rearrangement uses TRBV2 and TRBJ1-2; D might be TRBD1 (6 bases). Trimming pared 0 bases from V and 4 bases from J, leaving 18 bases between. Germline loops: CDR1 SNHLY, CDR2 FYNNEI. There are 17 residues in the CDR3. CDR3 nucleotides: TGTGCCAGCAGTGAAGCTAGGGCAGGGGCCGTTAGCTATGGCTACACCTTC. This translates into CASSEARAGAVSYGYTF.

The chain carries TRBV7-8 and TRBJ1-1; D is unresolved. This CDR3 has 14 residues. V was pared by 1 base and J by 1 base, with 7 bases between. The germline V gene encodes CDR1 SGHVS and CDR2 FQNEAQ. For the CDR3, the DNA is TGTGCCAGCAGCTTAGGTACACCGAACACTGAAGCTTTCTTT. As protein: CASSLGTPNTEAFF.

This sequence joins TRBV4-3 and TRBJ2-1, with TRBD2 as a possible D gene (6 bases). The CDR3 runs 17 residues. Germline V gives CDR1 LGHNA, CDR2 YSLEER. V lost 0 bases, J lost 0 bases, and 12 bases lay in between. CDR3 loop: CASSQDRGKSSYNEQFF. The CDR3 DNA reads TGCGCCAGCAGCCAAGATCGGGGGAAGAGCTCCTACAATGAGCAGTTCTTC.

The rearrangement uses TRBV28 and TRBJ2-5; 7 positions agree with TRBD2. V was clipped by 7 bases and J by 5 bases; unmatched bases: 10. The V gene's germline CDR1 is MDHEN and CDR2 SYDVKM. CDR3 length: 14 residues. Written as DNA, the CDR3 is TGTGCCAGCACTCCGTTCGGGGGGAGCGAGACCCAGTACTTC. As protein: CASTPFGGSETQYF.

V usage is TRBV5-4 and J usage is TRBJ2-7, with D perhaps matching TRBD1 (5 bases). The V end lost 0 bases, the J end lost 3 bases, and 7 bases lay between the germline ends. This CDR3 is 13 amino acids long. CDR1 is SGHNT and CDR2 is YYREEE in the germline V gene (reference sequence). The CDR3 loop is CASSLDRSYEQYF. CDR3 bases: TGTGCCAGCAGCTTGGACAGGAGCTACGAGCAGTACTTC.

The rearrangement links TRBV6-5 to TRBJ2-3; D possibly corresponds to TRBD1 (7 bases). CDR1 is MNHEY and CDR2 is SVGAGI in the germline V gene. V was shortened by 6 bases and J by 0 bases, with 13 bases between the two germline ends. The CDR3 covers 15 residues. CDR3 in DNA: TGTGCCAGCAGGTGGAGGGGGCCGAGCACAGATACGCAGTATTTT. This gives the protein CASRWRGPSTDTQYF.

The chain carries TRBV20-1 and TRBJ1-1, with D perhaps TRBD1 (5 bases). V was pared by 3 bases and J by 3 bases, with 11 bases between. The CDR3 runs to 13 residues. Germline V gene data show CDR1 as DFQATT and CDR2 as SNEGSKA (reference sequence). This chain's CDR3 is CSASQGVYTEAFF. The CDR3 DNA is TGCAGTGCTAGTCAGGGCGTATACACTGAAGCTTTCTTT.

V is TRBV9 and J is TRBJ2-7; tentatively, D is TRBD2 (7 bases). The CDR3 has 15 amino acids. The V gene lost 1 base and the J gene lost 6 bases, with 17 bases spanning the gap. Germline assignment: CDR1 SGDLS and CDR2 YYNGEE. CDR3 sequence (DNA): TGTGCCAGCAGCGTACAAGGGGGAGGGCTGGGCGAGCAGTACTTC. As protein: CASSVQGGGLGEQYF.

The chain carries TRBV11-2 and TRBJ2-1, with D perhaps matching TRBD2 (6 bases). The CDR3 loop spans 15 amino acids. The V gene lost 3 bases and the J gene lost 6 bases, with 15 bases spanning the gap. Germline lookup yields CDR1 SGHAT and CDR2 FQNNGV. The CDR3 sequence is CASSLGLPRANEQFF. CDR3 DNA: TGTGCCAGCAGCTTGGGACTCCCTAGGGCCAATGAGCAGTTCTTC.

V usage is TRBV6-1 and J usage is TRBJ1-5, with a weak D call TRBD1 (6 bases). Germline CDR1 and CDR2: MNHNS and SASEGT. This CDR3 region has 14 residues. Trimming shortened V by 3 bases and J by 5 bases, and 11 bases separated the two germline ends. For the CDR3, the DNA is TGTGCCAGCAGTGATTGGTCAGGGGATCAGCCCCAGCATTTT. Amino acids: CASSDWSGDQPQHF.

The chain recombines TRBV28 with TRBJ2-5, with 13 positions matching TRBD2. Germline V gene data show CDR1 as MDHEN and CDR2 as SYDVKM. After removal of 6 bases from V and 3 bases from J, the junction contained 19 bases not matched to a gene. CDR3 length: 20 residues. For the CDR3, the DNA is TGTGCCAGCAGCCTACCCCTGACAGAGACGGGACTAGCGGGAAAAGAGACCCAGTACTTC. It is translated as CASSLPLTETGLAGKETQYF.

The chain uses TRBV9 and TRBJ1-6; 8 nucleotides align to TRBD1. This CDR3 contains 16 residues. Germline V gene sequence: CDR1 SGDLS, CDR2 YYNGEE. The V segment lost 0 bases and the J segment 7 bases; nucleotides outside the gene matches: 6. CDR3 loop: CASSVVQSGGNSPLHF. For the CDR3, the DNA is TGTGCCAGCAGCGTAGTTCAGTCAGGGGGCAATTCACCCCTCCACTTT.

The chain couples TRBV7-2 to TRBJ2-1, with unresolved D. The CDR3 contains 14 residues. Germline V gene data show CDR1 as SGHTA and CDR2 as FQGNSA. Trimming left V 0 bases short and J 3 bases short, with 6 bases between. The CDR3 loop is CASSLASHYNEQFF. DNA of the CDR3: TGTGCCAGCAGCTTAGCCTCTCACTACAATGAGCAGTTCTTC.

The CDR3 nucleotides read TGTGCCAGCAGACACTTCCGACAACACGACACTGAAGCTTTCTTT. It encodes CASRHFRQHDTEAFF. The chain links TRBV5-6 to TRBJ1-1; D is ambiguous. This CDR3 comprises 15 residues. The germline V gene has CDR1 SGHDT and CDR2 YYEEEE. V gave up 5 bases and J gave up 3 bases, with 17 bases separating them.

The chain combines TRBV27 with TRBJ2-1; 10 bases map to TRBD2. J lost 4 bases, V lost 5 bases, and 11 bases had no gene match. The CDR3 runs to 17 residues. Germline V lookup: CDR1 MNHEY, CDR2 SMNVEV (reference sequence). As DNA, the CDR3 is TGTGCCAGCAGTCCCTTGGTGGGAGCGGGAGGGTACAATGAGCAGTTCTTC. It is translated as CASSPLVGAGGYNEQFF.

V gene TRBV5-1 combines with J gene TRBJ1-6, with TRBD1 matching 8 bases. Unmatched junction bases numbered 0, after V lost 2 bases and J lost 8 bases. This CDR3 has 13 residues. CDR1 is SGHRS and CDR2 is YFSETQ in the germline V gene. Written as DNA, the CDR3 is TGCGCCAGCAGCTTACAGGGGGATTCACCCCTCCACTTT. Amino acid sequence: CASSLQGDSPLHF.

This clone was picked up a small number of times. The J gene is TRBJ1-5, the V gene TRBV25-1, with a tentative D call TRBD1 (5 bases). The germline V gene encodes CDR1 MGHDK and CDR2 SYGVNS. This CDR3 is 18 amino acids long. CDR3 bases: TGTTCAAAGCAGGACGCGGGGCACCCACTCGCGGGCAATCAGCCCCAGCATTTT. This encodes CSKQDAGHPLAGNQPQHF.